The 17 T cell receptor beta chains below come from one sample, sequenced in a study of cytomegalovirus exposure and HLA in healthy donors. Use of 60 Vbeta and 13 Jbeta primers characterized the PCR. Produced via immunoSEQ multiplex PCR; TCRdb's table is partial and in-frame only. The sample shows about 190,000 clones, roughly 77% of them seen only once. Sequencing was carried out using PBMCs. These receptors all come from a woman younger than 45 in good health and CMV-seropositive.

This clone was observed a handful of times. V and J are TRBV5-5 and TRBJ2-2, with 8 bases fitting TRBD2. Per germline, CDR1 SGHKS and CDR2 YYEKEE (reference sequence). V lost 4 bases and J lost 4; bases outside the gene matches: 3. The CDR3 has 14 residues. This chain's CDR3 is CASSRLASTGELFF. The CDR3 nucleotides are TGTGCCAGCAGCCGACTAGCGAGCACCGGGGAGCTGTTTTTT. Combining the CDR3 with reference TRBV5-5 and TRBJ2-2 gives the whole variable domain DAGVTQSPTHLIKTRGQQVTLRCSPISGHKSVSWYQQVLGQGPQFIFQYYEKEERGRGNFPDRFSARQFPNYSSELNVNALLLGDSALYLCASSRLASTGELFFGEGSRLTVL.

The chain combines TRBV6-6 with TRBJ2-1; the match to TRBD2 covers 7 bases. V was pared by 9 bases and J by 7 bases, with 15 bases of the junction left unmatched. The CDR3 runs 15 residues. Germline V gene sequence: CDR1 MNHNY, CDR2 SVGAGI (reference sequence). The CDR3 reads CASSHTGGLGNEQFF. Written as DNA, the CDR3 is TGTGCCAGTTCCCATACGGGGGGTTTGGGGAATGAGCAGTTCTTC.

The chain carries TRBV18 and TRBJ2-3; D is possibly TRBD2 (6 bases). This CDR3 region has 16 residues. Germline CDR1 KGHSH, CDR2 LQKENI. V dropped 5 bases and J dropped 1 base, with 16 bases sitting between them. CDR3: CASSTGPRRGTDTQYF. The CDR3 bases are TGTGCCAGCTCAACCGGACCCCGGAGGGGCACAGATACGCAGTATTTT.

V usage is TRBV19 and J usage is TRBJ2-5, with a possible D match to TRBD1 (5 bases). V lost 6 bases to trimming and J lost 3 bases, with 20 bases between them. The CDR3 runs 16 residues. Germline V gene sequence: CDR1 LNHDA, CDR2 SQIVND (reference sequence). DNA for the CDR3: TGTGCCAGTAGAGCCACAGGCCCCAGGACCAAAGAGACCCAGTACTTC. Amino acid sequence: CASRATGPRTKETQYF.

The J gene is TRBJ2-7, the V gene TRBV29-1, with D possibly being TRBD2 (6 bases). The CDR3 extends over 13 amino acids. Germline lookup yields CDR1 SQVTM and CDR2 ANQGSEA. V lost 1 base to trimming and J lost 0 bases, with 7 bases between them. The CDR3 DNA reads as TGCAGCGTTGAAGCGGGAGACTCCTACGAGCAGTACTTC. Translation gives CSVEAGDSYEQYF.

The table lists this clone with a count of one. The CDR3 nucleotides are TGTGCCAGCAGCTTAGGCAGCGGGAGTATTGTCTCCTACGAGCAGTACTTC. Encoded protein: CASSLGSGSIVSYEQYF. The rearrangement joins TRBV11-2 to TRBJ2-7; 8 bases are shared with TRBD2. CDR1 is SGHAT, CDR2 FQNNGV, per germline. The J segment lost 0 bases and the V segment lost 1 base, leaving 8 bases of the junction unmatched. The CDR3 totals 17 residues.

The V gene is TRBV19, the J gene TRBJ2-5, with a tentative D call TRBD1 (5 bases). V shed 4 bases and J shed 5 bases, with 11 bases lying between them. CDR3 length: 13 residues. Germline assignment: CDR1 LNHDA and CDR2 SQIVND (reference sequence). The chain's CDR3 is CASSNGRAETQYF. In DNA form, the CDR3 reads TGTGCCAGTAGTAATGGCAGGGCGGAGACCCAGTACTTC.

V is TRBV9 and J is TRBJ2-7; tentative D call: TRBD1 (6 bases). The V and J ends lost 4 bases and 5 bases respectively, with 16 bases between them. CDR3 length: 14 amino acids. Germline loops: CDR1 SGDLS, CDR2 YYNGEE. The DNA of the CDR3 is TGTGCCAGCAGCCCACAGGGACCATGGGACGAGCAGTACTTC. Its translation is CASSPQGPWDEQYF.

The chain couples TRBV4-1 to TRBJ2-7, with 9 bases aligning to TRBD2. CDR3 size: 16 residues. Trimming cost V 0 bases and J 4 bases; bases outside gene matches: 7. From germline, CDR1 is MGHRA and CDR2 YSYEKL. The CDR3 DNA sequence: TGCGCCAGCAGCCAAGACCCGGGACTAGCTGCGTACGAGCAGTACTTC. It is translated as CASSQDPGLAAYEQYF.

This chain joins TRBV19 and TRBJ1-6; TRBD1 is a possible D gene (6 bases). Deletions cut 3 bases from V and 8 bases from J, with 14 bases between. The CDR3 extends over 15 amino acids. Germline V lookup: CDR1 LNHDA, CDR2 SQIVND (reference sequence). The CDR3 loop reads CASSIYRDKDSPLHF. The CDR3 DNA reads TGTGCCAGTAGTATCTACCGGGACAAGGATTCACCCCTCCACTTT. Together with reference TRBV19 and TRBJ1-6, the CDR3 gives the full variable domain: DGGITQSPKYLFRKEGQNVTLSCEQNLNHDAMYWYRQDPGQGLRLIYYSQIVNDFQKGDIAEGYSVSREKKESFPLTVTSAQKNPTAFYLCASSIYRDKDSPLHFGNGTRLTVT.

CDR3 residues: CASSQTSGYEQYF. The CDR3 nucleotides are TGCGCCAGCAGCCAAACTAGCGGCTACGAGCAGTACTTC. The V and J genes are TRBV4-1 and TRBJ2-5; 8 nucleotides line up with TRBD2. Matching the DNA end better, TRBJ2-7 makes the J call doubtful. CDR3 length: 13 amino acids. Germline assignment: CDR1 MGHRA and CDR2 YSYEKL.

The chain employs TRBV9 and TRBJ2-3; TRBD2 matches at 7 bases. The ends lost 4 bases at V and 3 bases at J; junction bases unmatched: 11. CDR3 size: 16 residues. Germline V gene data show CDR1 as SGDLS and CDR2 as YYNGEE. This CDR3 is CASSLHSGGGTDTQYF. CDR3 nucleotides: TGTGCCAGCAGCCTTCACTCGGGGGGTGGGACAGATACGCAGTATTTT.

This rearrangement joins TRBV28 to TRBJ2-3; D ambiguous. The CDR3 has 13 amino acids. Trimming cost V 3 bases and J 0 bases, with 4 bases left between them. Germline V gene lookup returns CDR1 MDHEN and CDR2 SYDVKM. The CDR3 DNA sequence: TGTGCCAGCAGTTTCCGGAGCACAGATACGCAGTATTTT. It specifies CASSFRSTDTQYF.

This chain connects TRBV5-6 to TRBJ2-1, with TRBD2 matching 10 bases. J gave up 9 bases and V 0 bases, and 9 bases lay outside the gene matches. The germline gives CDR1 SGHDT, CDR2 YYEEEE. The CDR3 spans 16 residues. This chain's CDR3 is CASSLELAGGRGEQFF. For the CDR3, the DNA is TGTGCCAGCAGCTTGGAATTAGCGGGAGGTCGGGGTGAGCAGTTCTTC.

V and J are TRBV4-1 and TRBJ2-7, with TRBD1 matching 8 bases. The CDR3 extends over 17 amino acids. The V gene end was trimmed by 2 bases and the J gene end by 3 bases; junction bases not matched to a gene: 12. Germline V gene sequence: CDR1 MGHRA, CDR2 YSYEKL. CDR3 DNA sequence: TGCGCCAGCAGCCAACAATTCTTCGGGACAGGTTACTACGAGCAGTACTTC. This codes for CASSQQFFGTGYYEQYF.

The chain combines TRBV12-2 with TRBJ2-1; TRBD2, the table's D call, lacks a check against the DNA. TRBV12-2 corresponds to a pseudogene. This CDR3 is 15 amino acids long. CDR3 sequence reads: CASRLASGALKEQFF. The DNA of the CDR3 is TGTGCAAGTCGCTTAGCTAGCGGGGCATTAAAGGAGCAGTTCTTC.

This clone occurred once. The chain carries TRBV27 and TRBJ2-7, with D perhaps matching TRBD2 (5 bases). Trimming pared 5 bases from V and 7 bases from J, leaving 15 bases between. The CDR3 is 13 amino acids. CDR1 and CDR2 from the germline V gene are MNHEY and SMNVEV (reference sequence). The CDR3 region is CASSPNRGEEQYF. The CDR3 DNA is TGTGCCAGCAGTCCCAATCGGGGTGAGGAGCAGTACTTC.